One T cell receptor beta chain is described in this entry. This record comes from a study of T cell responses to AZD1222 COVID-19 vaccine. Sequencing used immunoSEQ multiplex PCR; TCRdb keeps in-frame clones, though not all of them. The table has over 100,000 clones, 75% to 90% seen once. Trimming left V 4 bases short and J 5 bases short, with 12 bases between. The length of the CDR3 is 13 residues. The germline V gene encodes CDR1 SGDLS and CDR2 YYNGEE. The sequence came from an adult who received the AZD1222 COVID-19 vaccine. Specimen: peripheral blood, collected 28 days after the second AZD1222 dose. This rearrangement joins TRBV9 to TRBJ2-5; tentative D call: TRBD1 (6 bases). CDR3: CASSYRVGETQYF. The CDR3 DNA reads as TGTGCCAGCAGCTACAGGGTGGGTGAGACCCAGTACTTC. The full variable domain, its missing parts supplied by reference TRBV9 and TRBJ2-5, is DSGVTQTPKHLITATGQRVTLRCSPRSGDLSVYWYQQSLDQGLQFLIQYYNGEERAKGNILERFSAQQFPDLHSELNLSSLELGDSALYFCASSYRVGETQYFGPGTRLLVL.